This T cell receptor (beta chain) came from a study of early stage breast cancer tumors. Regarding the study as a whole: Enriched TCRB sequences shared across patients were mostly commonly generated sequences. Compared with adjacent normal breast tissue, tumors showed 2 to 2.5-fold greater T cell density and higher clonality.

Germline-derived CDR1 and CDR2 are MNHNY and SVGAGI (reference sequence). The V gene lost 6 bases and the J gene lost 4 bases, with 15 bases spanning the gap. This CDR3 is built from 14 residues. On this clone: Its antigen remains unidentified.

Sequencing used immunoSEQ multiplex PCR; TCRdb keeps in-frame clones, though not all of them. The sample consists of about 48,000 clones, approximately 83% of them appearing once. This chain uses TRBV6-6 with TRBJ1-2; D gene ambiguous. The sample comprised blood. This receptor was taken from a person aged 45-60 years with breast cancer. CDR3 sequence reads: CASSSPAGGYGYTF. The CDR3 DNA reads TGTGCCAGCAGCTCCCCGGCGGGAGGCTATGGCTACACCTTC.